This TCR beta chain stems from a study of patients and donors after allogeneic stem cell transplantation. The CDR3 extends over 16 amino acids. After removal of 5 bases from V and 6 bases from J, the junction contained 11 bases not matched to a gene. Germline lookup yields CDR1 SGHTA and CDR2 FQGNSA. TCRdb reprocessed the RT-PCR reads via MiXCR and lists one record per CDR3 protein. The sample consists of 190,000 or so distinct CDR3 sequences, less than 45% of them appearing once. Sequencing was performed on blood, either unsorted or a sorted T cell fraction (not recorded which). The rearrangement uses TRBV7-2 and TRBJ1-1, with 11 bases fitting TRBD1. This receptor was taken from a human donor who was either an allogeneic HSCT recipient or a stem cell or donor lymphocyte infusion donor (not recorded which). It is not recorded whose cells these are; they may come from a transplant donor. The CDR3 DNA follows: TGTGCCAGCAGCCCTTGGACAGGGGGCGGTAGACCTGAAGCTTTCTTT. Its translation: CASSPWTGGGRPEAFF.